These 20 T cell receptor beta chains were sequenced from one sample in a study of blood T cell repertoires in COVID-19. Some clones are missing from TCRdb's copy, which holds only in-frame ones; the method was immunoSEQ multiplex PCR. The table has roughly 250,000 clones, 85% to 95% seen once; the top ten hold under 2.5%. Material: PBMCs or T cells enriched from blood (not recorded which). These receptors all stem from a woman under 30 who had recovered from COVID-19.

This clone occurred a few times. The V gene is TRBV5-1, the J gene TRBJ2-7, with D possibly TRBD1 on 8 matching bases. V shed 4 bases and J shed 2 bases, with 16 bases lying between them. The CDR3 runs 15 residues. Germline V CDR1 and CDR2: SGHRS, YFSETQ. The CDR3 protein is CASSETGEGTYEQYF. The CDR3 DNA reads as TGCGCCAGCAGCGAGACAGGGGAGGGAACCTACGAGCAGTACTTC.

The chain combines TRBV19 with TRBJ2-5; TRBD2 matches at 10 bases. Germline CDR1 and CDR2: LNHDA and SQIVND (reference sequence). The CDR3 has 17 amino acids. The V and J ends lost 3 bases and 2 bases, in that order; junction bases with no gene match: 9. The CDR3 sequence is CASSIGLAGALQETQYF. As DNA, the CDR3 is TGTGCCAGTAGTATTGGGCTAGCGGGGGCCTTACAAGAGACCCAGTACTTC.

This clone was counted once. The chain carries TRBV14 and TRBJ1-6; no reliable D call. This CDR3 contains 14 residues. Germline V CDR1 and CDR2: SGHDN, FVKESK. The ends were cut back, 1 base at V and 9 bases at J, with 10 bases in the middle. The CDR3 is CASSQVGSGSPLHF. The CDR3 nucleotides read TGTGCCAGCAGCCAAGTTGGTAGTGGTTCACCCCTCCACTTT.

This chain's CDR3 is CASSPSTEAFF. For the CDR3, the DNA is TGTGCCAGCAGCCCCAGCACTGAAGCTTTCTTT. The chain has TRBV12-3 or TRBV12-4 and TRBJ1-1; D not resolved. This CDR3 region has 11 residues. With 6 bases removed from V and 4 bases from J, the gap between germline ends came to 6 bases.

The chain is built from TRBV5-1 and TRBJ2-1, with a tentative D call TRBD2 (6 bases). The germline CDR1 and CDR2 sequences are SGHRS and YFSETQ. The CDR3 length is 14 residues. V dropped 2 bases and J dropped 8 bases, with 14 bases sitting between them. CDR3: CASSFAGSGDEQFF. In DNA form, the CDR3 reads TGCGCCAGCAGCTTCGCCGGGTCGGGGGATGAGCAGTTCTTC. Drawing the rest from reference TRBV5-1 and TRBJ2-1, the complete variable domain is KAGVTQTPRYLIKTRGQQVTLSCSPISGHRSVSWYQQTPGQGLQFLFEYFSETQRNKGNFPGRFSGRQFSNSRSEMNVSTLELGDSALYLCASSFAGSGDEQFFGPGTRLTVL.

The chain combines TRBV7-9 with TRBJ2-4; 7 bases align to TRBD2. This CDR3 is 17 amino acids long. Germline V gives CDR1 SEHNR, CDR2 FQNEAQ (reference sequence). V was pared by 2 bases and J by 0 bases, with 7 bases of the junction left unmatched. The CDR3 coding sequence is TGTGCCAGCAGCTTATTACTAGCGCAACTAGCCAAAAACATTCAGTACTTC. Its protein is CASSLLLAQLAKNIQYF.

CDR3 in amino acids: CASSSTPLAGGARTQYF. The CDR3 bases are TGTGCCAGCAGCTCCACCCCTCTAGCGGGAGGGGCTCGGACGCAGTATTTT. The chain joins TRBV7-8 to TRBJ2-3, with 12 bases fitting TRBD2. The CDR3 spans 17 residues. After removal of 4 bases from V and 9 bases from J, the junction contained 14 bases not matched to a gene. CDR1 and CDR2 (germline): SGHVS, FQNEAQ.

The chain joins TRBV21-1 to TRBJ1-2; the table's D call TRBD1 went unverified against the DNA. TRBV21-1 has pseudogene status. The CDR3 is 13 amino acids. The DNA for the CDR3 is TGTGCCACAACGGACAGGGATGTCTATGGCTACACCTTC. Translation: CATTDRDVYGYTF.

This chain links TRBV11-2 with TRBJ1-2, with a weak D call TRBD1 (5 bases). The germline V gene has CDR1 SGHAT and CDR2 FQNNGV. The CDR3 spans 14 residues. V was shortened by 5 bases and J by 4 bases, with 14 bases between the two germline ends. This chain's CDR3 is CASSPSGQGYGYTF. For the CDR3, the DNA is TGTGCCAGCAGCCCCTCCGGGCAGGGCTATGGCTACACCTTC.

CDR3 sequence (DNA): TGTGCCAGCAGTGCACAGGGCGGAGGAAACACCATATATTTT. The encoded protein is CASSAQGGGNTIYF. The rearrangement joins TRBV2 to TRBJ1-3; D is perhaps TRBD1 (6 bases). The CDR3 consists of 14 residues. Trimming took off 4 bases at V and 4 bases at J, with 11 bases between the two ends. The V gene's germline CDR1 is SNHLY and CDR2 FYNNEI.

The V and J genes are TRBV19 and TRBJ1-1; 7 bases line up with TRBD1. Per germline, CDR1 LNHDA and CDR2 SQIVND (reference sequence). V lost 4 bases, J lost 8 bases, and 10 bases stayed unmatched. The CDR3 has 14 amino acids. CDR3 nucleotides: TGTGCCAGTAGTAAGGACAGGTGGGTGAAAGAAGCTTTCTTT. This encodes CASSKDRWVKEAFF. The full variable domain, in which reference TRBV19 and TRBJ1-1 provide the parts outside the CDR3, is DGGITQSPKYLFRKEGQNVTLSCEQNLNHDAMYWYRQDPGQGLRLIYYSQIVNDFQKGDIAEGYSVSREKKESFPLTVTSAQKNPTAFYLCASSKDRWVKEAFFGQGTRLTVV.

The J gene is TRBJ1-1, the V gene TRBV20-1, with no clear D. Germline assignment: CDR1 DFQATT and CDR2 SNEGSKA (reference sequence). V was pared by 1 base and J by 6 bases, with 3 bases between. The length of the CDR3 is 10 residues. CDR3 amino acids: CSARAAEAFF. The DNA of the CDR3 is TGCAGTGCTAGAGCCGCTGAAGCTTTCTTT.

J is TRBJ1-4 and V is TRBV28; unclear D gene. V dropped 2 bases and J dropped 13 bases, with 8 bases sitting between them. The CDR3 sequence is 11 residues long. CDR1 and CDR2 from the germline V gene are MDHEN and SYDVKM. The CDR3 loop is CASSLGFGLFF. The CDR3, as DNA: TGTGCCAGCAGTTTAGGTTTCGGACTGTTTTTT.

CDR3 in DNA: TGTGCCAGCAGTTTGGACAGGGCCTATGGCTACACCTTC. This encodes CASSLDRAYGYTF. V gene TRBV28 combines with J gene TRBJ1-2, with 8 bases matching TRBD1. The CDR3 is made up of 13 amino acids. V dropped 3 bases and J dropped 4; count of bases not matched to a gene: 1. CDR1 and CDR2 (germline): MDHEN, SYDVKM.

CDR3: CASSPLHLAVRSDIRSYEQYF. The CDR3 DNA sequence: TGTGCCAGCAGCCCCCTCCACCTAGCGGTCCGTTCCGATATTAGAAGCTACGAGCAGTACTTC. The rearrangement joins TRBV7-6 to TRBJ2-7; TRBD2 agrees at 7 bases. This CDR3 has 21 amino acids. V gave up 5 bases and J gave up 3 bases; unmatched junction bases: 28. CDR1 and CDR2 (germline): SGHVS, FNYEAQ.

The V gene is TRBV27, the J gene TRBJ2-5; no definite D call. The V and J ends lost 3 bases and 3 bases respectively, with 8 bases between them. The CDR3 length is 13 residues. Germline assignment: CDR1 MNHEY and CDR2 SMNVEV (reference sequence). In nucleotides, the CDR3 is TGTGCCAGCAGTTTTGGCAGAAAAGAGACCCAGTACTTC. It specifies CASSFGRKETQYF.

The chain carries TRBV7-3 and TRBJ2-1; 9 bases line up with TRBD2. V lost 3 bases, J lost 9 bases, and 6 bases stayed unmatched. Germline loops: CDR1 SGHTA, CDR2 FQGTGA. The CDR3 length is 14 residues. The CDR3 DNA reads TGTGCCAGCAGCTTTGGCGGGAGGGCCGGTGAGCAGTTCTTC. The encoded protein is CASSFGGRAGEQFF.

In this sample, this clone turned up once. The chain carries TRBV5-6 and TRBJ1-5; TRBD1 is a possible D gene (6 bases). V lost 4 bases and J 5 bases, leaving 16 bases between the germline ends. This CDR3 contains 15 residues. Germline assignment: CDR1 SGHDT and CDR2 YYEEEE. The CDR3 nucleotides read TGTGCCAGCAGCCCAGGAGGCAGGGGCGATCAGCCCCAGCATTTT. Protein sequence: CASSPGGRGDQPQHF. Filled out from reference TRBV5-6 and TRBJ1-5, the complete variable domain reads DAGVTQSPTHLIKTRGQQVTLRCSPKSGHDTVSWYQQALGQGPQFIFQYYEEEERQRGNFPDRFSGHQFPNYSSELNVNALLLGDSALYLCASSPGGRGDQPQHFGDGTRLSIL.

This chain links TRBV19 with TRBJ1-2, with 10 bases matching TRBD1. V was pared by 5 bases and J by 6 bases, with 6 bases of the junction left unmatched. The CDR3 extends over 14 amino acids. Germline V gene lookup returns CDR1 LNHDA and CDR2 SQIVND (reference sequence). CDR3 region: CASSFGGQGNGYTF. Written as DNA, the CDR3 is TGTGCCAGTAGTTTTGGGGGACAGGGGAATGGCTACACCTTC.

This chain uses TRBV24-1 with TRBJ2-5; 8 bases agree with TRBD1. Germline V gene data show CDR1 as KGHDR and CDR2 as SFDVKD. This CDR3 spans 15 amino acids. The ends lost 10 bases at V and 3 bases at J; junction bases unmatched: 12. The chain's CDR3 is CATAAGGRLEETQYF. CDR3 in DNA: TGTGCCACGGCGGCAGGGGGCAGACTTGAAGAGACCCAGTACTTC.